The sample holds one count of the clone carrying this T cell receptor (beta chain). A multiplex PCR was run with 60 Vbeta primers and 13 Jbeta primers. TCRdb keeps only in-frame clones here, not all; method: immunoSEQ multiplex PCR. The top ten clones hold more than 3% of a sample with fewer than 110,000 clones, around two thirds of them seen once. Germline V lookup: CDR1 SGHRS, CDR2 YFSETQ. The CDR3 loop spans 14 amino acids. The ends were cut back, 0 bases at V and 5 bases at J, with 11 bases in the middle. This record comes from a study of cytomegalovirus exposure and HLA in healthy donors. The rearrangement uses TRBV5-1 and TRBJ1-2, with TRBD1 as a possible D gene (5 bases). The specimen sequenced was PBMCs. This TCR derives from a woman in her fifties or sixties in good health and CMV-seronegative. As DNA, the CDR3 is TGCGCCAGCAGCTTGGCGATTGACAGTTATGGCTACACCTTC. Translated: CASSLAIDSYGYTF.